This T cell receptor beta chain was captured in a study of tumor-infiltrating lymphocytes in primary liver carcinoma. The researchers obtained blood RNA from unsorted whole blood and also extracted germline DNA. Making TCR beta cDNA involved roughly 500 ng total RNA and a constant-region primer. Slightly modified ARM-PCR served as the procedure for the TCR beta libraries. These libraries came from three rounds of nested multiplex PCR. Both of the initial two PCR rounds ran for approximately 10 cycles and employed TRBV1-TRBV30 forward primers alongside a C-beta reverse primer. MiXCR was run by TCRdb on the multiplex PCR reads, yielding one entry per CDR3 protein. The repertoire includes under 200,000 distinct CDR3 sequences, about two thirds of them detected once, and roughly 7% sits in the top ten. Germline V CDR1 and CDR2: SGHAT, FQNNGV. The CDR3 is 13 residues long. Trimming pared 0 bases from V and 13 bases from J, leaving 12 bases between.

The rearrangement uses TRBV11-2 and TRBJ2-2, with D perhaps TRBD2 (5 bases). This TCR came from a woman aged 55-69 years with primary liver carcinoma and hepatitis B virus infection. The sequenced material came from peripheral blood. CDR3 sequence (DNA): TGTGCCAGCAGCTTAGAGCGGGCCTGGGTGCTGTTTTTT. Protein product: CASSLERAWVLFF.